The source of this T cell receptor beta chain is a study of CD8+ T cells in alopecia areata. Once RNA had been extracted, it was reverse transcribed into cDNA to act as the sequencing template. Method: immunoSEQ multiplex PCR; TCRdb's copy keeps in-frame clones and lacks some. The sample lists about 14,000 clones; roughly 55% were seen once. By frequency in the sample, this clone is medium-sized. Both peripheral blood and punch biopsies of lesional scalp skin were obtained from patients who had alopecia areata. The CDR3 sequence is 16 residues long. Losses at the gene ends were 0 bases for V and 8 bases for J; bases not matched to a gene: 9. Germline-derived CDR1 and CDR2 are SGHDT and YYEEEE.

This chain links TRBV5-6 with TRBJ2-1, with 9 bases identical to TRBD1. The input for sequencing was skin, taken at week 0. This clonotype was obtained from a human donor with alopecia areata. CDR3 protein: CASSLGAGQGKDEQFF. CDR3 nucleotide sequence: TGTGCCAGCAGCTTGGGAGCAGGACAGGGGAAGGATGAGCAGTTCTTC. Combining the CDR3 with reference TRBV5-6 and TRBJ2-1 gives the whole variable domain DAGVTQSPTHLIKTRGQQVTLRCSPKSGHDTVSWYQQALGQGPQFIFQYYEEEERQRGNFPDRFSGHQFPNYSSELNVNALLLGDSALYLCASSLGAGQGKDEQFFGPGTRLTVL.